This T cell receptor (beta chain) comes out of a study of shared clonotypes between healthy human individuals. Study-level points and caveats: Only blood was sampled; tissue repertoires likely differ. Larger estimated richness was generally recorded for naive subsets relative to memory subsets.

Each replicate PCR on the sorted subsets used 200 ng DNA (around 30,000 T cell genomes). As handled by the study authors: For the immunoSEQ data, sequences were junction-only without quality scores, so filtering differed. Sequenced by immunoSEQ multiplex PCR; TCRdb stores in-frame clones only, minus some. That table supplies the V and J calls and clone size; D and trimming were determined from the DNA. Of 2 million or so clones listed, roughly 94% are singletons. In regard to this clone: What it binds is unknown.

The CDR3 is 14 amino acids. Looked up from germline, CDR1 is MDHEN and CDR2 is SYDVKM. V lost 3 bases and J lost 7; bases outside the gene matches: 8. Only CD45RO-negative cells positively selected for CCR7 counted as naive CD8 cells, so terminally differentiated effector memory CD45RA+ cells were excluded. Sample: naive CD8+ T cells sorted from blood. The TCR sequence derives from a man aged 18 to 29 in good health. The V call is TRBV28, the J call TRBJ1-1, with 7 bases that match TRBD1. The CDR3 protein is CASSLTGLTGEAFF. DNA for the CDR3: TGTGCCAGCAGTTTGACAGGGCTCACTGGTGAAGCTTTCTTT.